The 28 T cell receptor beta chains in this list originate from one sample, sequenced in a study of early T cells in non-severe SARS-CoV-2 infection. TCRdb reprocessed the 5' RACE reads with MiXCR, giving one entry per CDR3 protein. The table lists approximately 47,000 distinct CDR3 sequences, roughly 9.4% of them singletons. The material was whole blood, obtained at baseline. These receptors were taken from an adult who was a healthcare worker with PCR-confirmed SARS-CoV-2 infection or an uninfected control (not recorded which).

CDR3 DNA sequence: TGTGCCAGCAGCTTAGACCAAGCGGGAAGCTCCTACAATGAGCAGTTCTTC. Amino acids: CASSLDQAGSSYNEQFF. V usage is TRBV11-3 and J usage is TRBJ2-1; TRBD2 matches 7 bases. The germline V gene has CDR1 SGHNT and CDR2 YENEEA. This CDR3 is 17 amino acids long. Unmatched junction bases numbered 5, after V lost 0 bases and J lost 0 bases.

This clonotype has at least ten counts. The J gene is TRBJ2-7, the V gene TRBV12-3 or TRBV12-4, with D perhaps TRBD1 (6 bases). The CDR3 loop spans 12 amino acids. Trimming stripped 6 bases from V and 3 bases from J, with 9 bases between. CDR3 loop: CASREDSYEQYF. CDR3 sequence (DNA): TGTGCCAGCAGAGAGGACAGCTACGAGCAGTACTTC.

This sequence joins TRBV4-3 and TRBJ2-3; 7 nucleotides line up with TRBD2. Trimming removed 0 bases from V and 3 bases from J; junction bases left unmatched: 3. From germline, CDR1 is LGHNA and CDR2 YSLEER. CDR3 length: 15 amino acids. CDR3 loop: CASSQDSGGTDTQYF. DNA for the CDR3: TGCGCCAGCAGCCAAGACTCCGGGGGGACAGATACGCAGTATTTT.

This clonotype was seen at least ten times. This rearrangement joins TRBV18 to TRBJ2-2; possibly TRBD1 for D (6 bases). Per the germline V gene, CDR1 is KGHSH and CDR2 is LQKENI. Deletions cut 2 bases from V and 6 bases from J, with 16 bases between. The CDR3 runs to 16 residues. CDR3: CASSPSGQQGSGELFF. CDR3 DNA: TGTGCCAGCTCACCATCTGGACAGCAAGGGTCCGGGGAGCTGTTTTTT.

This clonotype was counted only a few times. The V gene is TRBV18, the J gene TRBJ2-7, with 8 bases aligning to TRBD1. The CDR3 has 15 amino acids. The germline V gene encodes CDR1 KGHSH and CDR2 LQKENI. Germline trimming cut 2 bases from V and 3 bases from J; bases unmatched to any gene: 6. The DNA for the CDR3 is TGTGCCAGCTCACCATGGGGACAGGACTTCTACGAGCAGTACTTC. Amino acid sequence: CASSPWGQDFYEQYF.

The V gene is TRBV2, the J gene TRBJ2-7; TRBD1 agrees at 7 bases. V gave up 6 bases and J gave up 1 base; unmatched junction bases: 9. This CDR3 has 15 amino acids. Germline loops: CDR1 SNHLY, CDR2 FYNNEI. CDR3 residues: CASSVTQGSSYEQYF. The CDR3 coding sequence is TGTGCCAGCAGCGTTACACAGGGGAGTTCCTACGAGCAGTACTTC.

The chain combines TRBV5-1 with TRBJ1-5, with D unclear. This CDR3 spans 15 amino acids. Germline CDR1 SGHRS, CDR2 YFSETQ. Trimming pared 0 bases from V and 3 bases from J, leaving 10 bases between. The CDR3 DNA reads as TGCGCCAGCAGCTTGGAAGGGAGGAACAATCAGCCCCAGCATTTT. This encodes CASSLEGRNNQPQHF.

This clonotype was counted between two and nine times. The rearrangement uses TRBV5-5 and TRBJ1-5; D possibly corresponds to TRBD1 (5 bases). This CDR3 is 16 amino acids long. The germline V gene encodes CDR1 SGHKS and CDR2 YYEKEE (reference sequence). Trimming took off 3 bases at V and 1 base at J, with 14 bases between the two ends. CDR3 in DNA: TGTGCCAGCAGCTCGGGACCGCCAAGGAGCAATCAGCCCCAGCATTTT. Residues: CASSSGPPRSNQPQHF.

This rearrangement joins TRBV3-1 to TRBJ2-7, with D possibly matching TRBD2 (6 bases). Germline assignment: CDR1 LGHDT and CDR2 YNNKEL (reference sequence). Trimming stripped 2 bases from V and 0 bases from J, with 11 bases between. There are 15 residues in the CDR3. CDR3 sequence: CASSQSDGSSYEQYF. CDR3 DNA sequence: TGTGCCAGCAGCCAATCGGACGGGAGCTCCTACGAGCAGTACTTC.

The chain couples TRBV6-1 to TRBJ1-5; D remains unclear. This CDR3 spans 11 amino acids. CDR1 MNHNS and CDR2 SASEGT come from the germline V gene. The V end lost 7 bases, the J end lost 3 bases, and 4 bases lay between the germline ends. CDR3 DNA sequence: TGTGCCAGCAACTACAATCAGCCCCAGCATTTT. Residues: CASNYNQPQHF.

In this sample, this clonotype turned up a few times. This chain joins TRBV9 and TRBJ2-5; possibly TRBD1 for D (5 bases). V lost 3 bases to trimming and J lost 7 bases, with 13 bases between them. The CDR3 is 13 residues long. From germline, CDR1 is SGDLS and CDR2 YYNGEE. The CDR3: CASSAEGAGTQYF. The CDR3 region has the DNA TGTGCCAGCAGCGCCGAAGGGGCCGGGACCCAGTACTTC.

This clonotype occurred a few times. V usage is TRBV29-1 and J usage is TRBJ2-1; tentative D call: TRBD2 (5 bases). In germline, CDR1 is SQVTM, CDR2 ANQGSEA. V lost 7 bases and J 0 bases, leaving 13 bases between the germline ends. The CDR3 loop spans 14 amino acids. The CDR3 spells CSALTGSSYNEQFF. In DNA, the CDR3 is TGCAGCGCCCTCACTGGGAGCTCCTACAATGAGCAGTTCTTC.

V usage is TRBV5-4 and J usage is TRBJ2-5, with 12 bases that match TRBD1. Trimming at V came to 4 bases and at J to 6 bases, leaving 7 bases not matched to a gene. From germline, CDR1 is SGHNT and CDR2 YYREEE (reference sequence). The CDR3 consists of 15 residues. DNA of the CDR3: TGTGCCAGCAGCGCCGGGACAGGGGGCTTAAAGACCCAGTACTTC. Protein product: CASSAGTGGLKTQYF. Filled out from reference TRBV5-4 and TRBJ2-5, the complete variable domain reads ETGVTQSPTHLIKTRGQQVTLRCSSQSGHNTVSWYQQALGQGPQFIFQYYREEENGRGNFPPRFSGLQFPNYSSELNVNALELDDSALYLCASSAGTGGLKTQYFGPGTRLLVL.

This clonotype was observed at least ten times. CDR3 DNA sequence: TGTGCCAGCACCCTACAGGGGGCGGATGGTATCCTCCACTTT. Translated: CASTLQGADGILHF. The chain carries TRBV11-2 and TRBJ1-6; the match to TRBD1 covers 9 bases. The CDR3 is 14 amino acids. Germline assignment: CDR1 SGHAT and CDR2 FQNNGV. The ends lost 7 bases at V and 15 bases at J; junction bases unmatched: 13.

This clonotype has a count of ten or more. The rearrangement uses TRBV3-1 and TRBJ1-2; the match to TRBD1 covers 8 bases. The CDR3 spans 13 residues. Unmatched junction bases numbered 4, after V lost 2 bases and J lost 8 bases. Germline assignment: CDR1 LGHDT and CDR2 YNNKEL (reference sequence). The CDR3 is CASSQRTGRGYTF. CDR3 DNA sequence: TGTGCCAGCAGCCAACGGACAGGGAGAGGCTACACCTTC.

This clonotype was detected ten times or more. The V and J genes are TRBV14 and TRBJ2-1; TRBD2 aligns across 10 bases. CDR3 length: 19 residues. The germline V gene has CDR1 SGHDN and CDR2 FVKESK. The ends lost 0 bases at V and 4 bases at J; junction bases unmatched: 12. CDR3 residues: CASSQDWESLAGLYNEQFF. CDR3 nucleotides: TGTGCCAGCAGCCAAGATTGGGAGTCACTAGCGGGATTGTACAATGAGCAGTTCTTC.

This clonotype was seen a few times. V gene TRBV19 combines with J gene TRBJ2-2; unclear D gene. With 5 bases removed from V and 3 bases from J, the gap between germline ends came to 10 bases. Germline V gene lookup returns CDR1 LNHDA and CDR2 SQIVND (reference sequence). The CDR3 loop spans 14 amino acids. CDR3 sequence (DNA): TGTGCCAGTAGTCTGGAGCCAGACACCGGGGAGCTGTTTTTT. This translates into CASSLEPDTGELFF. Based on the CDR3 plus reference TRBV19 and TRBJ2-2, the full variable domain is DGGITQSPKYLFRKEGQNVTLSCEQNLNHDAMYWYRQDPGQGLRLIYYSQIVNDFQKGDIAEGYSVSREKKESFPLTVTSAQKNPTAFYLCASSLEPDTGELFFGEGSRLTVL.

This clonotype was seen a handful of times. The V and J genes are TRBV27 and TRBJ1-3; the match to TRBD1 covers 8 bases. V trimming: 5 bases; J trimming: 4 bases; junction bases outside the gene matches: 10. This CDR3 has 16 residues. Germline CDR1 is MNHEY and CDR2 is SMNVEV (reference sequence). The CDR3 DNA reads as TGTGCCAGCAGTCCGTCCTGGACAGGGTACGGAAACACCATATATTTT. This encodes CASSPSWTGYGNTIYF.

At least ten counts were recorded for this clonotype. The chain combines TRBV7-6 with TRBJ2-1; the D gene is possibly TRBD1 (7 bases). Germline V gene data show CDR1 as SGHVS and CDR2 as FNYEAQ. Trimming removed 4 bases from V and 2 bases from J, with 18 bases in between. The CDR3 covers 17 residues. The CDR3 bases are TGTGCCAGCAGCTCAGGGGGGAGGTCAAGCCCCTACAATGAGCAGTTCTTC. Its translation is CASSSGGRSSPYNEQFF. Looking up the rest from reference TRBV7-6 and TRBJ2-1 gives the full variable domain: GAGVSQSPRYKVTKRGQDVALRCDPISGHVSLYWYRQALGQGPEFLTYFNYEAQQDKSGLPNDRFSAERPEGSISTLTIQRTEQRDSAMYRCASSSGGRSSPYNEQFFGPGTRLTVL.

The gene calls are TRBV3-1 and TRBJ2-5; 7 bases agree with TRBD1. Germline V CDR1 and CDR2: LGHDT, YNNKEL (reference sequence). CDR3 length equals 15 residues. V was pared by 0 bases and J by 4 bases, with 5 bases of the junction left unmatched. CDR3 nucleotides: TGTGCCAGCAGCCAAGATGAGGGGGCGAGAGAGACCCAGTACTTC. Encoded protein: CASSQDEGARETQYF.

CDR3: CASSPRDRDGDTQYF. The DNA for the CDR3 is TGCGCCAGCAGCCCCCGGGACAGGGATGGAGATACGCAGTATTTT. This chain uses TRBV4-1 with TRBJ2-3; TRBD1 aligns across 9 bases. Germline V CDR1 and CDR2: MGHRA, YSYEKL. The CDR3 totals 15 residues. V trimming: 4 bases; J trimming: 5 bases; junction bases outside the gene matches: 7.

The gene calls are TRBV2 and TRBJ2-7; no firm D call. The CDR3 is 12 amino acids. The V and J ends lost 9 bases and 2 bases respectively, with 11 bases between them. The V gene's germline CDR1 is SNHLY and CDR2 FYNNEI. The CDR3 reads CASRKDTYEQYF. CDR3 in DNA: TGTGCCAGTAGGAAAGATACCTACGAGCAGTACTTC.

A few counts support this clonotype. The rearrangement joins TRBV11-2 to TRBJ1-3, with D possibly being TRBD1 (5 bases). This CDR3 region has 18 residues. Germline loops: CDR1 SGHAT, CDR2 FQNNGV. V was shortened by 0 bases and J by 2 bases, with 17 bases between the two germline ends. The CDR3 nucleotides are TGTGCCAGCAGCTTAGATATGGGGCGGGCAACGGCTGGAAACACCATATATTTT. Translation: CASSLDMGRATAGNTIYF.

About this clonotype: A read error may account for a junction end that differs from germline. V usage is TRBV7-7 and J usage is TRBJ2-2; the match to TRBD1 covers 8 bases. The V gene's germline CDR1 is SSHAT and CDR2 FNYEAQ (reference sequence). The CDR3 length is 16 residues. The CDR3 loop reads CASSLGQGIDTGELFF. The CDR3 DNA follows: TGTGCTAGCAGCTTAGGACAGGGCATCGACACCGGGGAGCTGTTTTTT. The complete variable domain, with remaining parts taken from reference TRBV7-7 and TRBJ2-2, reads GAGVSQSPRYKVTKRGQDVTLRCDPISSHATLYWYQQALGQGPEFLTYFNYEAQPDKSGLPSDRFSAERPEGSISTLTIQRTEQRDSAMYRCASSLGQGIDTGELFFGEGSRLTVL.

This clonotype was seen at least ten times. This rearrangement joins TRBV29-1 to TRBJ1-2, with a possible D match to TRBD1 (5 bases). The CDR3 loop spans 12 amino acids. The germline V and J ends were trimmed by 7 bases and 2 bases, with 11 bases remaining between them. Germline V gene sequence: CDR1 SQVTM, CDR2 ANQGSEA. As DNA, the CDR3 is TGCAGCGCGGGAGGGGAAAACTATGGCTACACCTTC. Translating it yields CSAGGENYGYTF.

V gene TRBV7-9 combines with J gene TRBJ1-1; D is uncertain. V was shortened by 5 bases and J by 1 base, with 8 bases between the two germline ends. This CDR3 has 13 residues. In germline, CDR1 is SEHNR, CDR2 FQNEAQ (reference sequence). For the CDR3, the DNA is TGTGCCAGCAGCCGCGAGGCGAACACTGAAGCTTTCTTT. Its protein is CASSREANTEAFF.

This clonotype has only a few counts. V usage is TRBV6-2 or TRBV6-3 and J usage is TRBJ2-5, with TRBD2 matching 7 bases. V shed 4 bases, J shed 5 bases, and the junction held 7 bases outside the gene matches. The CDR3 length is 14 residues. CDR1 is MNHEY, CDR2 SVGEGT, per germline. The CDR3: CASSFSTSRETQYF. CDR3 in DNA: TGTGCCAGCAGTTTCTCGACTAGCCGGGAGACCCAGTACTTC.

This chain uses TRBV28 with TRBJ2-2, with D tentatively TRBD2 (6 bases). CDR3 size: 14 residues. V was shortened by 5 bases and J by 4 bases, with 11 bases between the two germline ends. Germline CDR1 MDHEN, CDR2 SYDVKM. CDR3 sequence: CASSQDYLTGELFF. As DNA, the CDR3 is TGTGCCAGCAGTCAGGACTACCTCACCGGGGAGCTGTTTTTT.